The present TCR beta chain was sequenced within a study of control samples from healthy donors and cancer patients. The CDR3 sequence is 16 residues long. Losses at the gene ends were 5 bases for V and 2 bases for J; bases not matched to a gene: 8. The germline V gene encodes CDR1 SNHLY and CDR2 FYNNEI. The data were produced by immunoSEQ multiplex PCR, yet TCRdb's version contains in-frame clones alone and is incomplete. The sample shows 65,000 to 75,000 clones, approximately 84% of them seen only once. The material sequenced was blood. The chain carries TRBV2 and TRBJ2-3, with 9 positions matching TRBD2. The TCR originated in a woman between 45 and 60 years old in good health. The CDR3 nucleotides read TGTGCCAGCAGTAAGGCTAGCGGGGCCTCCACAGATACGCAGTATTTT. Translating gives CASSKASGASTDTQYF.